Listed below are T cell receptor beta chains from one sample, sequenced in a study of early T cells in non-severe SARS-CoV-2 infection. One entry per CDR3 protein, called by TCRdb with MiXCR from the 5' RACE reads. The repertoire holds fewer than 100,000 distinct CDR3 sequences, with 6% to 7% as singletons. The sample comprised whole blood. The receptors were gathered from an adult who was a healthcare worker with PCR-confirmed SARS-CoV-2 infection or an uninfected control (not recorded which). CDR3s include the opening cysteine and the closing phenylalanine or tryptophan. D genes are given only for firm matches. Expanded clones are given a class, and other clones once, few, many or no size at all.

d_call	v_call	clone_size	j_call	cdr3_length	cdr3_nt	cdr3_aa
.	TRBV9	many	TRBJ2-3	15	TGTGCCAGCAGCGTAGTCGGCGAGATCACAGATACGCAGTATTTT	CASSVVGEITDTQYF
TRBD1	TRBV24-1	medium-sized	TRBJ1-5	16	TGTGCCACCAGCACGCCGGACAGGGGCGACAATCAGCCCCAGCATTTT	CATSTPDRGDNQPQHF
.	TRBV7-8	few	TRBJ2-3	15	TGTGCCAGCAGCTTAAGAAGGTGGATTCGAGATACGCAGTATTTT	CASSLRRWIRDTQYF
.	TRBV28	many	TRBJ1-6	12	TGTGCCAGCAGCAGAGAAAGATCACCCCTCCACTTT	CASSRERSPLHF
.	TRBV20-1	many	TRBJ1-5	15	TGCAGTGCTAGATTCTCGGGTTATAGCAATCAGCCCCAGCATTTT	CSARFSGYSNQPQHF
TRBD2	TRBV6-2/TRBV6-3	few	TRBJ2-7	16	TGTGCCAGCAGTTTCCCTCTAGCGGGGAGGGTCTACGAGCAGTACTTC	CASSFPLAGRVYEQYF
.	TRBV20-1	many	TRBJ2-7	15	TGCAGTGCGCTGGCGGGCGGCTCGAGCTCCTACGAGCAGTACTTC	CSALAGGSSSYEQYF
.	TRBV6-1	few	TRBJ2-7	14	TGTGCCAGCAGTGAAGCGGGAGGTGACTACGAGCAGTACTTC	CASSEAGGDYEQYF
.	TRBV7-8	few	TRBJ1-5	15	TGTGCCAGCAGCAATACCGGGACCGCCCTTCTGCCCCAGCATTTT	CASSNTGTALLPQHF
.	TRBV6-5	few	TRBJ2-7	16	TGTGCCAGCAGTTATAGCGAGCCAGCGTTTTTAAGCGAGCAGTACTTC	CASSYSEPAFLSEQYF
.	TRBV12-3/TRBV12-4	many	TRBJ1-1	14	TGTGCCAGCAGTTCTCGGGATTGGGGGACTGAAGCTTTCTTT	CASSSRDWGTEAFF
TRBD1	TRBV10-1	.	TRBJ2-7	14	TGCGCCAGCAGTGTACCCGGGACAGCCTACGAGCAGTACTTC	CASSVPGTAYEQYF
.	TRBV2	.	TRBJ2-7	12	TGTGCCAGCAGTAAGACAGGTTACGAGCAGTACTTC	CASSKTGYEQYF